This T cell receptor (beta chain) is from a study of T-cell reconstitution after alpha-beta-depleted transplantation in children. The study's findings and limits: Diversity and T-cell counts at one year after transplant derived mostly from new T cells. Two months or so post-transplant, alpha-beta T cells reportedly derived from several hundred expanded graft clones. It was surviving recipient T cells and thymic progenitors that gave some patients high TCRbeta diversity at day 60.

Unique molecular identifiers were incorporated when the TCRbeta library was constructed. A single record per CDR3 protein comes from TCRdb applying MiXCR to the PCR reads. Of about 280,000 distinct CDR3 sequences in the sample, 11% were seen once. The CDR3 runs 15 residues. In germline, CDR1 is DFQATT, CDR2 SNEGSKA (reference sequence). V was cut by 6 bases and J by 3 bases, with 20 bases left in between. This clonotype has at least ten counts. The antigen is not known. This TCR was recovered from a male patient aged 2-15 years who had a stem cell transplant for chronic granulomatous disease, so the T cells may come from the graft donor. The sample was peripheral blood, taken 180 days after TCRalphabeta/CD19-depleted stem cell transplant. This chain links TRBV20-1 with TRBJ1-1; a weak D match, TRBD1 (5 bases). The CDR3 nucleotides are TGCAGTGCCCCCCGGCTGGCAGGGATCGACACTGAAGCTTTCTTT. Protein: CSAPRLAGIDTEAFF.